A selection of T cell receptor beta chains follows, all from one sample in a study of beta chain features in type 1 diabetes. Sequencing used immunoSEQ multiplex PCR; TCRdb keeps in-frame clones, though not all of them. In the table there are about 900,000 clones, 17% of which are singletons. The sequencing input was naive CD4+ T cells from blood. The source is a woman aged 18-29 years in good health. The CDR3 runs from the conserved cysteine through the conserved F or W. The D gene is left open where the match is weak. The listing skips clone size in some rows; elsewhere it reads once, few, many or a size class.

CDR3 DNA: TGTGCCAGCAGCTTACTCAGGGACAATGAGCAGTTCTTC
CDR3 protein: CASSLLRDNEQFF
V gene: TRBV7-2
D gene: NA
clone size: few
J gene: TRBJ2-1

CDR3 DNA: TGTGCCAGCAGCCTACGGGCATCGGGGGCCACTGGGGCCAACGTCCTGACTTTC
CDR3 protein: CASSLRASGATGANVLTF
V gene: TRBV7-2
D gene: NA
clone size: NA
J gene: TRBJ2-6

CDR3 DNA: TGTGCCAGCAGCTTGAGGGCTAGCGGGAGGGGGGATACGCAGTATTTT
CDR3 protein: CASSLRASGRGDTQYF
V gene: TRBV5-4
D gene: TRBD2
clone size: NA
J gene: TRBJ2-3

CDR3 DNA: TGTGCCAGCAGTAAAAAATCCGGGACAGGGGACTATGGCTACACCTTC
CDR3 protein: CASSKKSGTGDYGYTF
V gene: TRBV7-9
D gene: TRBD1
clone size: few
J gene: TRBJ1-2

CDR3 DNA: TGTGCCAGCAGCCGGGATAGCAATCAGCCCCAGCATTTT
CDR3 protein: CASSRDSNQPQHF
V gene: TRBV9
D gene: NA
clone size: few
J gene: TRBJ1-5

CDR3 DNA: TGTGCCAGCAGTGGGGTTGGGAGGGGGCTTCGTGAGCAGTTCTTC
CDR3 protein: CASSGVGRGLREQFF
V gene: TRBV28
D gene: NA
clone size: few
J gene: TRBJ2-1

CDR3 DNA: TGTGCCACCAGCAGAGACGCTAGCTCCTACAATGAGCAGTTCTTC
CDR3 protein: CATSRDASSYNEQFF
V gene: TRBV15
D gene: NA
clone size: NA
J gene: TRBJ2-1

CDR3 DNA: TGTGCCAGTAGTATGGCCAGGCGGCCTAATGAAAAACTGTTTTTT
CDR3 protein: CASSMARRPNEKLFF
V gene: TRBV19
D gene: NA
clone size: NA
J gene: TRBJ1-4

CDR3 DNA: TGTGCCAGCAGACAGACAACTAGCGAAAGCACAGATACGCAGTATTTT
CDR3 protein: CASRQTTSESTDTQYF
V gene: TRBV5-4
D gene: TRBD2
clone size: few
J gene: TRBJ2-3

CDR3 DNA: TGTGCCAGCAGCTTGCTCCCGGGACAGAGAGAACAAGAGACCCAGTACTTC
CDR3 protein: CASSLLPGQREQETQYF
V gene: TRBV7-9
D gene: TRBD1
clone size: NA
J gene: TRBJ2-5

CDR3 DNA: TGCGCCAGCAGCCAAGATATTAGAGCTAGCGAGCAGTACTTC
CDR3 protein: CASSQDIRASEQYF
V gene: TRBV4-3
D gene: NA
clone size: NA
J gene: TRBJ2-7

CDR3 DNA: TGCGCCAGCAGTCAAAGGAGGGACAGGACGAACTACGAGCAGTACTTC
CDR3 protein: CASSQRRDRTNYEQYF
V gene: TRBV23-1
D gene: TRBD1
clone size: NA
J gene: TRBJ2-7

CDR3 DNA: TGTGCCAGCAGCTTAGCGCCCACGGGAGGCTACACCTTC
CDR3 protein: CASSLAPTGGYTF
V gene: TRBV7-6
D gene: NA
clone size: few
J gene: TRBJ1-2

CDR3 DNA: TGTGCCAGCTCACTGTCTCAGGGGCAGAACACCGGGGAGCTGTTTTTT
CDR3 protein: CASSLSQGQNTGELFF
V gene: TRBV18
D gene: NA
clone size: NA
J gene: TRBJ2-2

CDR3 DNA: TGTGCCAGCAGCTTAGTCGGAGGGCAGCCCCAGCATTTT
CDR3 protein: CASSLVGGQPQHF
V gene: TRBV7-2
D gene: NA
clone size: NA
J gene: TRBJ1-5

CDR3 DNA: TGTGCCAGCAGTTTCGGGGCGGGAGGATACAATGAGCAGTTCTTC
CDR3 protein: CASSFGAGGYNEQFF
V gene: TRBV28
D gene: TRBD2
clone size: NA
J gene: TRBJ2-1

CDR3 DNA: TGTGCCAGCAGTTTAACTTCGGAGACCCAGTACTTC
CDR3 protein: CASSLTSETQYF
V gene: TRBV28
D gene: NA
clone size: NA
J gene: TRBJ2-5

CDR3 DNA: TGCGCCAGCAGCCAGAGGGAGAGCACAGATACGCAGTATTTT
CDR3 protein: CASSQRESTDTQYF
V gene: TRBV4-3
D gene: NA
clone size: few
J gene: TRBJ2-3

CDR3 DNA: TGTGCCAGCTCACGGCCTAGCGGGATCGAGACCGGGGAGCTGTTTTTT
CDR3 protein: CASSRPSGIETGELFF
V gene: TRBV18
D gene: TRBD2
clone size: NA
J gene: TRBJ2-2

CDR3 DNA: TGTGCCAGCAGCGTAGAAGGGCTAGCGGGAGGGCCGGTCTTC
CDR3 protein: CASSVEGLAGGPVF
V gene: TRBV9
D gene: TRBD2
clone size: NA
J gene: TRBJ2-1

CDR3 DNA: TGTGCCATCAGTGGTACTAGCGGATACAATGAGCAGTTCTTC
CDR3 protein: CAISGTSGYNEQFF
V gene: TRBV10-3
D gene: TRBD2
clone size: few
J gene: TRBJ2-1

CDR3 DNA: TGTGCCAGCACCTCGACTAGCGGCTTCACAGATACGCAGTATTTT
CDR3 protein: CASTSTSGFTDTQYF
V gene: TRBV9
D gene: TRBD2
clone size: few
J gene: TRBJ2-3

CDR3 DNA: TGTGCCAGCAGCCACCTCGGGAGCGCCGAGCAGTACTTC
CDR3 protein: CASSHLGSAEQYF
V gene: TRBV7-2
D gene: NA
clone size: NA
J gene: TRBJ2-7

CDR3 DNA: TGTGCCACCAGCGGTGGGACTAGCGGGAGAAAGACCCAGTACTTC
CDR3 protein: CATSGGTSGRKTQYF
V gene: TRBV15
D gene: TRBD2
clone size: few
J gene: TRBJ2-5

CDR3 DNA: TGTGCCAGCAGCGTTCAACCGGGAAAAAACGACGAGCAGTACTTC
CDR3 protein: CASSVQPGKNDEQYF
V gene: TRBV9
D gene: NA
clone size: NA
J gene: TRBJ2-7

CDR3 DNA: TGTGCCAGTAACTCGCTAGCGGGAGTCTACAATGAGCAGTTCTTC
CDR3 protein: CASNSLAGVYNEQFF
V gene: TRBV19
D gene: TRBD2
clone size: few
J gene: TRBJ2-1

CDR3 DNA: TGTGCCAGCGCGACGGGGGGCGATCGCGGCATTCAGTACTTC
CDR3 protein: CASATGGDRGIQYF
V gene: TRBV9
D gene: NA
clone size: few
J gene: TRBJ2-4

CDR3 DNA: TGTGCCAGCAGCCCCGATGGGGGCGGGAGGGCCTACGAGCAGTACTTC
CDR3 protein: CASSPDGGGRAYEQYF
V gene: TRBV7-2
D gene: TRBD2
clone size: NA
J gene: TRBJ2-7

CDR3 DNA: TGTGCCAGTAGAGGGGGAGAGACGGGAGCACCCGGACAGGGGACATGGGAGCAGTACTTC
CDR3 protein: CASRGGETGAPGQGTWEQYF
V gene: TRBV19
D gene: TRBD1
clone size: NA
J gene: TRBJ2-7

CDR3 DNA: TGCAGCGGTTCCAGCGGGAGGTCTGATACGCAGTATTTT
CDR3 protein: CSGSSGRSDTQYF
V gene: TRBV29-1
D gene: TRBD2
clone size: few
J gene: TRBJ2-3

CDR3 DNA: TGTGCCAGCTCCCTAGGGCAATCCTCTGGAAACACCATATATTTT
CDR3 protein: CASSLGQSSGNTIYF
V gene: TRBV18
D gene: NA
clone size: NA
J gene: TRBJ1-3

CDR3 DNA: TGTGCCAGTAGTATAGTAAGGGGGAACACTGAAGCTTTCTTT
CDR3 protein: CASSIVRGNTEAFF
V gene: TRBV19
D gene: NA
clone size: once
J gene: TRBJ1-1

CDR3 DNA: TGTGCCAGCAGCCCCCTTGCCCTCTCTGGAAACACCATATATTTT
CDR3 protein: CASSPLALSGNTIYF
V gene: TRBV11-2
D gene: NA
clone size: NA
J gene: TRBJ1-3

CDR3 DNA: TGCAGCGTTCCTAGGACAGGGGGCCTCTACAATGAGCAGTTCTTC
CDR3 protein: CSVPRTGGLYNEQFF
V gene: TRBV29-1
D gene: TRBD1
clone size: NA
J gene: TRBJ2-1

CDR3 DNA: TGTGCCAGCAGTGAAGCGCGTGAGGTTCTAGGGGAATTT
CDR3 protein: CASSEAREVLGEF
V gene: TRBV2
D gene: NA
clone size: few
J gene: TRBJ1-5

CDR3 DNA: TGCAGTGCTAGGTCAGGGACTGAAGCTTTCTTT
CDR3 protein: CSARSGTEAFF
V gene: TRBV20-1
D gene: NA
clone size: NA
J gene: TRBJ1-1

CDR3 DNA: TGTGCCAGCAGCTACGGTAGAGGTACCGGGGAGCTGTTTTTT
CDR3 protein: CASSYGRGTGELFF
V gene: TRBV9
D gene: NA
clone size: few
J gene: TRBJ2-2

CDR3 DNA: TGTGCCAGCAGCTTAGGCGGGGCTCAAGAGACCCAGTACTTC
CDR3 protein: CASSLGGAQETQYF
V gene: TRBV7-2
D gene: NA
clone size: NA
J gene: TRBJ2-5

CDR3 DNA: TGTGCCAGCAGTTCCCCCCAAGGGTCGGACACGTCTCCCGGGGAGCTGTTTTTT
CDR3 protein: CASSSPQGSDTSPGELFF
V gene: TRBV28
D gene: NA
clone size: few
J gene: TRBJ2-2

CDR3 DNA: TGTGCCAGCAGTCCGCACGGGACAGGGGGCAATGAGCAGTTCTTC
CDR3 protein: CASSPHGTGGNEQFF
V gene: TRBV25-1
D gene: TRBD1
clone size: few
J gene: TRBJ2-1

CDR3 DNA: TGTGCCAGCAGCCCGACGCCAAATAGACCCCGCACAGATACGCAGTATTTT
CDR3 protein: CASSPTPNRPRTDTQYF
V gene: TRBV7-3
D gene: NA
clone size: NA
J gene: TRBJ2-3

CDR3 DNA: TGTGCCATCAGTGATCGGGAGTCAGATACGCAGTATTTT
CDR3 protein: CAISDRESDTQYF
V gene: TRBV10-3
D gene: NA
clone size: NA
J gene: TRBJ2-3

CDR3 DNA: TGCAGTGCTAGAGAGCACACGCAGTATTTT
CDR3 protein: CSAREHTQYF
V gene: TRBV20-1
D gene: NA
clone size: NA
J gene: TRBJ2-3

CDR3 DNA: TGCGCCAGCAGCCAAGACTGGGGGTTCAATCAGCCCCAGCATTTT
CDR3 protein: CASSQDWGFNQPQHF
V gene: TRBV4-3
D gene: NA
clone size: few
J gene: TRBJ1-5

CDR3 DNA: TGTGCCAGCAGTATTCCGGGGGGAGGATCAAAAGAGACCCAGTACTTC
CDR3 protein: CASSIPGGGSKETQYF
V gene: TRBV28
D gene: TRBD2
clone size: few
J gene: TRBJ2-5